Below are 5 T cell receptor beta chains sequenced from a single sample in a study of shared clonotypes between healthy human individuals. The naive CD8 fraction comprised CD45RO-negative cells positively selected for CCR7 and excluded terminally differentiated effector memory CD45RA+ cells. Only in-frame clones appear in the TCRdb table, and some are missing; sequencing was by immunoSEQ multiplex PCR. This repertoire shows about 2.2 million clones, about 92% found once; its top ten account for 1.5% to 2%. The sample taken for sequencing was naive CD8+ T cells from PBMCs. The origin of the receptors is a young man in good health. Some clones in this sample may be carry-over from other donors' samples.

This clone was detected once. This chain joins TRBV10-3 and TRBJ2-1; the D gene is possibly TRBD2 (6 bases). Germline CDR1 ENHRY, CDR2 SYGVKD. The CDR3 is 15 amino acids. V shed 6 bases and J shed 5 bases, with 17 bases lying between them. The CDR3 DNA sequence: TGTGCCATCAGCATCCGGGACTCCGGGAACAATGAGCAGTTCTTC. Encoded protein: CAISIRDSGNNEQFF.

The rearrangement links TRBV7-9 to TRBJ2-3; no clear D gene. CDR3 length equals 13 residues. The V end lost 0 bases, the J end lost 5 bases, and 6 bases lay between the germline ends. CDR1 SEHNR and CDR2 FQNEAQ come from the germline V gene (reference sequence). This CDR3 is CASSLAREDTQYF. CDR3 nucleotides: TGTGCCAGCAGCTTAGCTAGAGAAGATACGCAGTATTTT. Using reference TRBV7-9 and TRBJ2-3 for the parts outside the CDR3, the full variable domain is DTGVSQNPRHKITKRGQNVTFRCDPISEHNRLYWYRQTLGQGPEFLTYFQNEAQLEKSRLLSDRFSAERPKGSFSTLEIQRTEQGDSAMYLCASSLAREDTQYFGPGTRLTVL.

On this clone itself: Other DNA sequences in this sample translate to the same CDR3. DNA of the CDR3: TGTGCCAGCAGTCCCTCAGGGGGCCTGAACACTGAAGCTTTCTTT. This codes for CASSPSGGLNTEAFF. The chain recombines TRBV6-5 with TRBJ1-1; TRBD1 matches 8 bases. With V trimmed by 5 bases and J by 0 bases, 5 bases remained unmatched. The length of the CDR3 is 15 residues. Germline loops: CDR1 MNHEY, CDR2 SVGAGI.

The rearrangement links TRBV14 to TRBJ2-7; D unresolved. This CDR3 comprises 11 residues. The germline V gene encodes CDR1 SGHDN and CDR2 FVKESK. Trimming stripped 5 bases from V and 3 bases from J, with 5 bases between. This chain's CDR3 is CASSAYYEQYF. CDR3 DNA: TGTGCCAGCAGCGCCTACTACGAGCAGTACTTC.

V is TRBV14 and J is TRBJ1-1; no clear D. V was clipped by 8 bases and J by 2 bases, with 12 bases between them. The CDR3 totals 13 residues. Looked up from germline, CDR1 is SGHDN and CDR2 is FVKESK. The CDR3 bases are TGTGCCAGCCTTGGAATGGGAAACACTGAAGCTTTCTTT. The encoded protein is CASLGMGNTEAFF.